Below, 21 T cell receptor beta chains from the same sample are listed, as sequenced in a study of blood T cell repertoires in COVID-19. The data were produced by immunoSEQ multiplex PCR, yet TCRdb's version contains in-frame clones alone and is incomplete. Altogether over 110,000 clones are present, over 80% being singletons, with the ten largest covering around 1.7%. Material for sequencing was peripheral blood. The origin of the receptors is a woman aged 45-65 years with acute or convalescent COVID-19.

The rearrangement uses TRBV15 and TRBJ2-7; possibly TRBD1 for D (5 bases). The CDR3 extends over 15 amino acids. Germline V gene lookup returns CDR1 LNHNV and CDR2 YYDKDF (reference sequence). Between the trimmed V and J ends, which lost 0 bases and 5 bases, there was a span of 14 bases. The CDR3 loop is CATSRDQGKGHEQYF. CDR3 DNA sequence: TGTGCCACCAGCAGAGATCAGGGTAAGGGCCACGAGCAGTACTTC.

This clone was found a few times. CDR3 region: CAGSGTSYNEQFF. In DNA form, the CDR3 reads TGTGCCGGGTCCGGGACTAGCTACAATGAGCAGTTCTTC. This chain uses TRBV2 with TRBJ2-1, with 8 bases aligning to TRBD2. Germline CDR1 is SNHLY and CDR2 is FYNNEI. V lost 11 bases to trimming and J lost 3 bases; unmatched junction nucleotides: 6. CDR3 length equals 13 residues.

The J gene is TRBJ1-1, the V gene TRBV12-3 or TRBV12-4; TRBD1 is a possible D gene (5 bases). The CDR3 is 11 residues long. V was shortened by 10 bases and J by 8 bases, with 14 bases between the two germline ends. The CDR3 is CAIRRQLEAFF. For the CDR3, the DNA is TGTGCCATTCGACGACAGCTGGAAGCTTTCTTT.

V and J are TRBV12-3 or TRBV12-4 and TRBJ1-2; the D is unclear. Trimming took 5 bases from V and 0 from J, leaving 7 bases between them. The CDR3 is 13 amino acids. The CDR3 coding sequence is TGTGCCAGCAGTCAGCGGGCTAACTATGGCTACACCTTC. Its protein is CASSQRANYGYTF.

This chain links TRBV7-8 with TRBJ2-7, with a tentative D call TRBD1 (6 bases). Germline lookup yields CDR1 SGHVS and CDR2 FQNEAQ. The CDR3 covers 16 residues. V lost 1 base and J lost 5, with 18 bases in between. The chain's CDR3 is CASSLGLGHLPNEQYF. DNA for the CDR3: TGTGCCAGCAGCTTAGGCCTGGGACACCTACCCAACGAGCAGTACTTC.

This clone was detected only once. The rearrangement uses TRBV6-5 and TRBJ1-6, with a weak D call TRBD1 (5 bases). Germline values: CDR1 MNHEY, CDR2 SVGAGI. V was shortened by 5 bases and J by 13 bases, with 12 bases between the two germline ends. The CDR3 is 12 amino acids. The DNA of the CDR3 is TGTGCCAGCAGTACCTTCAAGGGGCCCCTCCACTTT. As protein: CASSTFKGPLHF.

V is TRBV7-3 and J is TRBJ2-1; 7 bases are shared with TRBD2. CDR3 length: 15 amino acids. The germline gives CDR1 SGHTA, CDR2 FQGTGA. Trimming took 5 bases from V and 3 from J; bases not matched to a gene: 7. As DNA, the CDR3 is TGTGCCAGCAGCCCGAGCGGGGATCACTACAATGAGCAGTTCTTC. Translated, it gives CASSPSGDHYNEQFF.

The chain carries TRBV19 and TRBJ1-2, with 11 bases matching TRBD1. CDR3 length equals 19 residues. Trimming took 3 bases from V and 7 from J; bases not matched to a gene: 19. Germline V gene data show CDR1 as LNHDA and CDR2 as SQIVND (reference sequence). The CDR3 bases are TGTGCCAGTAGTATCCGCGGGATTCCGGGACAGGGGGAGGAAACTGGCTACACCTTC. Translated, it gives CASSIRGIPGQGEETGYTF.

About this clone: At the DNA level, this CDR3 is encoded by other sequences in the same sample as well. This chain links TRBV7-9 with TRBJ2-7; D is perhaps TRBD1 (5 bases). The CDR3 covers 12 residues. Germline assignment: CDR1 SEHNR and CDR2 FQNEAQ (reference sequence). Deletions cut 2 bases from V and 3 bases from J, with 5 bases between. The CDR3: CASSLQGYEQYF. CDR3 coding DNA: TGTGCCAGCAGCTTACAGGGCTACGAGCAGTACTTC.

This clone was counted a single time. J is TRBJ1-2 and V is TRBV9, with D uncertain. Germline V CDR1 and CDR2: SGDLS, YYNGEE. Trimming pared 0 bases from V and 4 bases from J, leaving 10 bases between. The CDR3 has 14 amino acids. The CDR3 region is CASSVASGIYGYTF. The CDR3 coding sequence is TGTGCCAGCAGCGTAGCCTCGGGGATCTATGGCTACACCTTC.

The V gene is TRBV20-1, the J gene TRBJ1-5, with D perhaps TRBD1 (5 bases). The CDR3 runs 14 residues. V was trimmed by 3 bases and J by 4 bases, leaving 13 bases between them. Germline V gene lookup returns CDR1 DFQATT and CDR2 SNEGSKA (reference sequence). CDR3 region: CSASSGIANQPQHF. As DNA, the CDR3 is TGCAGTGCTAGTTCAGGGATTGCGAATCAGCCCCAGCATTTT.

This clone was recorded only once. The V and J genes are TRBV27 and TRBJ2-7; TRBD1 matches at 7 bases. V lost 0 bases and J lost 1; bases outside the gene matches: 3. Germline CDR1 MNHEY, CDR2 SMNVEV (reference sequence). The CDR3 covers 15 residues. The CDR3 is CASSLSAGGSYEQYF. The CDR3 nucleotides read TGTGCCAGCAGTTTATCGGCAGGGGGTTCCTACGAGCAGTACTTC.

The V and J genes are TRBV19 and TRBJ1-5; tentatively, D is TRBD1 (5 bases). CDR3 size: 14 residues. The ends were cut back, 7 bases at V and 2 bases at J, with 12 bases in the middle. Per the germline V gene, CDR1 is LNHDA and CDR2 is SQIVND (reference sequence). The CDR3 DNA reads as TGTGCCAGTACGGGGGGAATTGGCAATCAGCCCCAGCATTTT. It is translated as CASTGGIGNQPQHF.

The V and J genes are TRBV6-1 and TRBJ2-7; 8 bases match TRBD2. In germline, CDR1 is MNHNS, CDR2 SASEGT. The V segment lost 4 bases and the J segment 3 bases; nucleotides outside the gene matches: 11. The CDR3 spans 16 residues. CDR3 nucleotides: TGTGCCAGCAGTGGACGACCCATACGGGGGGGCTACGAGCAGTACTTC. Its protein is CASSGRPIRGGYEQYF.

V usage is TRBV9 and J usage is TRBJ1-2; 8 nucleotides line up with TRBD1. Looked up from germline, CDR1 is SGDLS and CDR2 is YYNGEE. The CDR3 contains 16 residues. The V and J ends lost 3 bases and 5 bases, in that order; junction bases with no gene match: 12. The CDR3 loop is CASSGTGGALWYGYTF. CDR3 in DNA: TGTGCCAGCAGCGGCACAGGGGGGGCGTTATGGTATGGCTACACCTTC. Full variable domain (outside the CDR3, taken from reference TRBV9 and TRBJ1-2): DSGVTQTPKHLITATGQRVTLRCSPRSGDLSVYWYQQSLDQGLQFLIQYYNGEERAKGNILERFSAQQFPDLHSELNLSSLELGDSALYFCASSGTGGALWYGYTFGSGTRLTVV.

The V and J genes are TRBV7-9 and TRBJ2-3; TRBD2 agrees at 8 bases. This CDR3 spans 16 amino acids. The trim removed 4 bases at V and 0 bases at J, leaving 6 bases unmatched. Germline V CDR1 and CDR2: SEHNR, FQNEAQ (reference sequence). The CDR3 is CASSSRTSRSTDTQYF. In DNA form, the CDR3 reads TGTGCCAGCAGCTCCCGGACTAGCCGAAGCACAGATACGCAGTATTTT.

Worth noting for this clone: This specimen includes other DNA sequences encoding the same CDR3. The chain recombines TRBV7-2 with TRBJ2-1; TRBD2 might be the D (5 bases). This CDR3 is built from 13 residues. V gave up 3 bases and J gave up 7 bases, with 10 bases separating them. Germline values: CDR1 SGHTA, CDR2 FQGNSA. The CDR3 nucleotides read TGTGCCAGCAGCTTCTCAGCGGCTAATGAGCAGTTCTTC. It is translated as CASSFSAANEQFF. Complete variable domain (other parts from reference TRBV7-2 and TRBJ2-1): GAGVSQSPSNKVTEKGKDVELRCDPISGHTALYWYRQSLGQGLEFLIYFQGNSAPDKSGLPSDRFSAERTGGSVSTLTIQRTQQEDSAVYLCASSFSAANEQFFGPGTRLTVL.

The chain combines TRBV5-8 with TRBJ2-7; 10 nucleotides match TRBD1. Germline V gives CDR1 SGHTS, CDR2 YDEGEE. The CDR3 spans 15 residues. J was trimmed by 8 bases and V by 5 bases; bases with no gene match: 13. CDR3 sequence reads: CASSSDRDRGFQQYF. The CDR3 nucleotides read TGTGCCAGCAGTTCCGACCGGGACAGGGGTTTTCAGCAGTACTTC.

The rearrangement links TRBV3-1 (or the pseudogene TRBV3-2) to TRBJ2-1; TRBD2 aligns across 13 bases. J gave up 2 bases and V 4 bases, and 5 bases lay outside the gene matches. The CDR3 covers 17 residues. Per the germline V gene, CDR1 is LGHDT and CDR2 is YNNKEL (reference sequence). The CDR3 reads CASSPQLAGGPYNEQFF. As DNA, the CDR3 is TGTGCCAGCAGCCCACAACTAGCGGGAGGGCCCTACAATGAGCAGTTCTTC.

The chain combines TRBV13 with TRBJ1-6; D is undetermined. The CDR3 is 16 residues long. Germline V CDR1 and CDR2: PRHDT, FYEKMQ (reference sequence). V gave up 2 bases and J gave up 0 bases, with 8 bases separating them. The CDR3 sequence: CASSLKSGSYNSPLHF. CDR3 DNA: TGTGCCAGCAGCTTAAAGAGTGGCTCCTATAATTCACCCCTCCACTTT.

V is TRBV5-5 and J is TRBJ2-5; the D gene is possibly TRBD1 (6 bases). Germline V gene sequence: CDR1 SGHKS, CDR2 YYEKEE (reference sequence). V lost 5 bases to trimming and J lost 7 bases, with 9 bases between them. This CDR3 is 11 amino acids long. For the CDR3, the DNA is TGTGCCAGCAGTCTAGGGGGGACCCAGTACTTC. Translation gives CASSLGGTQYF.